This section outlines one T cell receptor (beta chain) sequence together with its context. No antigen is known for it. The study ran its PCR with 60 Vbeta and 13 Jbeta primers. Some clones are missing from TCRdb's copy, which holds only in-frame ones; the method was immunoSEQ multiplex PCR. There are about 37,000 clones in the sample; roughly 82% occur only once, and roughly a tenth lies in the top ten. The sample belongs to a study of cytomegalovirus exposure and HLA in healthy donors. Study results and caveats: In an earlier analysis, productive rearrangement rates for most beta V segments clustered near 87% or 30%.

Healthy individuals who donated bone marrow served as the donors. CDR3 length: 16 residues. The germline V and J ends were trimmed by 3 bases and 7 bases, with 22 bases remaining between them. CDR1 and CDR2 (germline): SGDLS, YYNGEE. The clonotype was recovered from a woman aged 18-29 years in good health and CMV-seropositive. V gene TRBV9 combines with J gene TRBJ2-5; tentative D call: TRBD2 (5 bases). Sequencing was carried out using PBMCs. CDR3 DNA: TGTGCCAGCAGCGGGGTGGGGAGCGGCCCCCTAGGGACCCAGTACTTC. Translating gives CASSGVGSGPLGTQYF.